Below, one T cell receptor (beta chain) is given with its context. Its specificity is not known. The data derive from a study of T cells in Graves' hyperthyroidism and ophthalmopathy. Study-wide findings and caveats: The blood repertoire included most of the expanded thyroid clonotypes above 0.001. Ophthalmopathy was model-predicted a median approximately six months pre-onset.

The source material, RNA transcripts, was used to amplify TCR beta CDR3 regions. During a first-round RT-PCR of the TCR CDR3, the HTBI primer set was used. A single record per CDR3 protein comes from TCRdb applying MiXCR to the multiplex PCR reads. In the table there are roughly 200,000 distinct CDR3 sequences, around 19% of which are singletons. The CDR3 totals 14 residues. The germline CDR1 and CDR2 sequences are ENHRY and SYGVKD. The V and J ends lost 6 bases and 6 bases respectively, with 14 bases between them. Hyperthyroidism patients were newly diagnosed, had disease duration under 2 months, and were aged 18 to 65 years. Diagnosis relied on clinical symptoms, serum thyroxine and TRAb, thyroid ultrasound and orbital computed tomography.

The sequenced sample was blood. This chain links TRBV10-3 with TRBJ1-4, with TRBD1 as a possible D gene (5 bases). The receptor comes from a man between 35 and 55 years old with Graves' hyperthyroidism. The CDR3 DNA is TGTGCCATCAGAAGGGACCCCCCGGATGAAAAACTGTTTTTT. This sequence encodes CAIRRDPPDEKLFF.